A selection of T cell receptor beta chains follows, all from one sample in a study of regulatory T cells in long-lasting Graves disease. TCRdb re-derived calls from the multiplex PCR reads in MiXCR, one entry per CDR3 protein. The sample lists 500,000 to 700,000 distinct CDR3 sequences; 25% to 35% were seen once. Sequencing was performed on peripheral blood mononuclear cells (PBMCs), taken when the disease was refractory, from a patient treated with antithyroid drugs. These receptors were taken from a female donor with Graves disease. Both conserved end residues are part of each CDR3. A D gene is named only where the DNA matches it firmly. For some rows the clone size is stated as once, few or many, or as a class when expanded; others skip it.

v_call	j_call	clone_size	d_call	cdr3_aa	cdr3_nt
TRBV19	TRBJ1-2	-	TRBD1	CASRDRVGYTF	TGTGCCAGTAGAGACAGGGTTGGCTACACCTTC
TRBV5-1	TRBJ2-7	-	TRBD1	CASSPAGTGGDEQYF	TGCGCCAGCAGCCCGGCTGGGACAGGGGGCGACGAGCAGTACTTC
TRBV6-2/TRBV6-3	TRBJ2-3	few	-	CASSYSNSGGRDTQYF	TGTGCCAGCAGTTACTCGAATTCCGGGGGACGGGATACGCAGTATTTT
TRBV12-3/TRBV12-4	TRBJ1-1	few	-	CASTRDITEAFF	TGTGCCAGCACCCGGGACATCACTGAAGCTTTCTTT
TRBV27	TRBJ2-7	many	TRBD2	CASSLLSGTYEQYF	TGTGCCAGCAGTTTACTTAGCGGGACCTACGAGCAGTACTTC
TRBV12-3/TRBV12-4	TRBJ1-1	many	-	CASSFHSGLEAFF	TGTGCCAGCAGTTTCCATTCAGGGCTTGAAGCTTTCTTT
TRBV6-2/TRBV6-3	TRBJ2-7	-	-	CASSSVRVSSYEQYF	TGTGCCAGCAGTTCTGTCCGGGTAAGCTCCTACGAGCAGTACTTC
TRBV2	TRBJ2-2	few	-	CASNYKQAGELFF	TGTGCCAGCAATTACAAGCAGGCCGGGGAGCTGTTTTTT
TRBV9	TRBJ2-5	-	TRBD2	CASSPRLASETQYF	TGTGCCAGCAGCCCCCGACTAGCGTCAGAGACCCAGTACTTC
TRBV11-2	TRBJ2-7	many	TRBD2	CASSSRASGSKEQYF	TGTGCCAGCAGCTCCAGAGCTAGCGGGAGCAAAGAGCAGTACTTC
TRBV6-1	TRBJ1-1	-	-	CASSSRDTKNTEAFF	TGTGCCAGCAGCTCCCGGGACACCAAGAACACTGAAGCTTTCTTT